This T cell receptor beta chain was captured by sequencing in a study of OX40 agonist ivuxolimab in advanced cancers. Looking at the study overall: Of mixed ages from about 23 to 90 and averaging approximately 60 years, the group was around 78% male. Broader study findings: The specificity for antigen of the expanded peripheral T cells was not determined. Fewer expanded clones were found on average in CD4+ than in CD8+ T cells.

Here immunoSEQ multiplex PCR was the method, and the copy in TCRdb shows in-frame clones only, minus some. The sample shows about 73,000 clones, around 89% of them seen only once. This clone was detected once. Antigen: not known. The TCR was taken from an adult with an advanced solid tumor such as melanoma, head and neck, liver or kidney cancer. The sample in question was CD4+ or CD8+ T cells sorted from blood, obtained in a trial of the OX40 agonist ivuxolimab.

The CDR3 DNA reads as TGTGCCAGCAGCGTAGTCCGAGACACCGGGGAGCTGTTTTTT. This translates into CASSVVRDTGELFF. V usage is TRBV9 and J usage is TRBJ2-2; no clear D gene. The V gene lost 0 bases and the J gene lost 3 bases, with 6 bases spanning the gap. CDR1 SGDLS and CDR2 YYNGEE come from the germline V gene. The CDR3 sequence is 14 residues long.